This T cell receptor beta chain was captured in a study of cytomegalovirus exposure and HLA in healthy donors. Amplification used 60 Vbeta primers and 13 Jbeta primers. TCRdb's copy holds only in-frame clones and misses some; the assay was immunoSEQ multiplex PCR. The repertoire holds about 120,000 clones, with about 79% as singletons. The receptor was isolated from a man aged 25-40 years in good health and CMV-seropositive. Sequencing was done on a sample of PBMCs.

The CDR3 sequence is CASSPLGQGIGETQYF. As DNA, the CDR3 is TGTGCCAGCAGTCCATTAGGACAGGGGATCGGAGAGACCCAGTACTTC. The chain couples TRBV28 to TRBJ2-5; 9 nucleotides agree with TRBD1. CDR1 is MDHEN, CDR2 SYDVKM, per germline. This CDR3 contains 16 residues. V was clipped by 5 bases and J by 4 bases; unmatched bases: 11.